A single T cell receptor (beta chain) is shown here with its context. Only a few counts were recorded for this clonotype. The antigen it binds to is not known. Base qualities are missing; no much larger clone stands one base away. Libraries were built with PCR. DNA from cultured CD4+ T cells underwent TCR sequencing with the Oncomine TCR Beta short-read assay at the Johns Hopkins FTIC core. Genomic DNA was extracted from the cultured CD4+ T cells with the QIAamp micro DNA kit. Oncomine TCR Beta libraries from cultured CD4+ T cells were pooled with unique dual indexes and sequenced on an Illumina iSeq 100. The source study handled its data this way. Non-productive sequences were filtered out, and CDR3s that did not start with C, did not end with F or W, or were shorter than 7 amino acids were discarded. The MANAFEST web application was used to identify antigen-specific clonotypes by comparing peptide-stimulated wells against reference wells and other culture wells. Positive clones required FDR below 0.05, an odds ratio above 5, and productive frequency above 0.1% in at least two of three replicate wells. Clonotypes that were significantly expanded in both SARS-CoV-2 spike wells and at least one common cold coronavirus spike condition were defined as cross-reactive. Using R version 3.6.1, CDR3 homology was evaluated through Levenshtein distances (stringdist) along with unrooted phylogenetic trees (ape). Through fastp at Q25 and MiXCR, TCRdb rebuilt clones from the public reads, retaining in-frame beta chains. When rows share a CDR3 protein, they turn into one entry using the most common DNA and genes. For this entry, the V and J calls and clone size follow TCRdb and not the study's own pipeline. The table for this sample lists fewer than 9,000 distinct CDR3 sequences; roughly 53% of them were counted only once. About 25% of the sample is in the top ten clones.

The treatment or condition label, as the study defines it: approximately 10-day PBMC culture with coronavirus spike peptide pools or control peptides (ViraFEST assay). CD4+ T cells from unexposed donors were collected before the COVID-19 pandemic (2011-2018). The study used the ViraFEST assay, which expanded antigen-specific T cells with peptide pools and then identified expanded clonotypes by TCR sequencing. PBMCs were cultured at a few million per well in IMDM supplemented with approximately 5% human AB serum and about 10 IU/ml IL-2, with approximately 11 ug/ml peptide pools added. Half of the culture medium was replaced with fresh IL-2-containing medium on days 3 and 7. Once the cells had been in culture for less than 11 days, the EasySep CD4+ T cell isolation kit was used to isolate CD4+ T cells by negative selection. Unexposed donor CD4+ T cells were tested for reactivity to SARS-CoV-2 S and N and four common cold coronavirus spike pools, as cell number allowed. PBMCs were separated from whole blood using Ficoll-Paque Plus gradient centrifugation and then either used fresh or cryopreserved at -140C. Each culture condition was generally run in triplicate wells. The leukapheresis product for the unexposed donors was obtained through commercial purchase.

From a lookup of the germline V gene (reference sequence), CDR1 and CDR2 are LNHDA and SQIVND. The CDR3 goes from the cysteine to the phenylalanine over 15 residues. Only the CDR3 DNA is retained, 45 bases long and in frame from the first base. Clipping removes 4 bases from V and 4 bases from J, with 6 as the unmatched junction base count. The data stem from a study of vaccination and CD4 T cells after COVID-19 (dated 2022 in TCRdb). Regarding the complete study: Six males and four females were included in the convalescent cohort, with two Hispanic individuals, seven Caucasians, two Asians and one multiracial person represented. Post-vaccine blood samples were obtained a median of about 72 days after the second vaccine dose, with a range of about 13 to 250 days. The spike-specific CD4+ TCR repertoire was compared before and after mRNA vaccination in ten to eleven COVID-19 convalescent patients and a few infection-naive healthy vaccine recipients. Post-COVID blood samples from convalescent patients were collected a median of roughly 100 days after diagnosis, with a range of 35 to 161 days. Control cultures received a CEFX viral epitope pool as the positive control, an HIV-1 Nef peptide pool as the negative control, or no peptide. Two doses of either the Pfizer-BioNTech BNT162b2 vaccine (n=8) or the Moderna mRNA-1273 vaccine (n=2) were administered to participants. The cultures were stimulated with overlapping spike peptide pools from SARS-CoV-2 and from the common cold coronaviruses HCoV-NL63, HCoV-OC43 and HCoV-229E. Memory CD4+ T cell crossreactivity between SARS-CoV-2 and common cold coronavirus spike proteins was assessed at the TCR clonotype level in an earlier paper using these donors. Findings and caveats that apply to the study as a whole: Nearly all vaccine-specific clones in convalescent patients (304 of 307) were mono-reactive for SARS-CoV-2 spike rather than cross-reactive with common cold coronaviruses. Although the median number of SARS-CoV-2-reactive clonotypes went up from around 19 after infection to 38 after vaccination, the increase was not significant. The study included relatively few convalescent patients and did not analyze early timepoints after natural infection. Among the post-vaccine SARS-CoV-2-reactive clones in convalescent patients, a median around 90% showed up only after vaccination, which suggests vaccine-specific priming.

The TCR comes from a human donor in good health. The sample was CD4+ T cells from blood, cultured in vitro. This receptor chain uses TRBV19 and TRBJ2-3; TRBD2 matches 9 bases in the middle. The nucleotide sequence is given as TGTGCCAGTAGTACAGCGGGAGGCTCAGCAGATACGCAGTATTTT. Its product reads: CASSTAGGSADTQYF.